A selection of T cell receptor beta chains follows, all from one sample in a study of blood T cells in healthy people across ages. MiXCR, run by TCRdb on the 5' RACE reads, gives a single entry per CDR3 protein. The sample includes some 1.4 million distinct CDR3 sequences, 40% to 50% of them seen just once. Sequenced sample: blood. The receptors come from a woman between 18 and 29 years old in good health. Each CDR3 is given with its conserved first and last residue. D genes are given only for firm matches. Expanded clones are given a class, and other clones once, few, many or no size at all.

abundance	j_gene	len	v_gene	d_gene	CDR3aa	CDR3nt
-	TRBJ1-1	16	TRBV19	TRBD1	CASNQDRGLSNSEAFF	TGTGCCAGCAATCAGGACAGGGGGCTTTCGAACTCTGAAGCTTTCTTT
few	TRBJ1-1	14	TRBV29-1	-	CSVGKTERVTEAFF	TGCAGCGTTGGAAAGACAGAGAGGGTCACTGAAGCTTTCTTT
few	TRBJ2-7	14	TRBV20-1	-	CSAREQGGRYEQYF	TGCAGTGCTAGGGAGCAGGGGGGACGCTACGAGCAGTACTTC
-	TRBJ2-3	18	TRBV27	-	CASSLEGGASFSTDTQYF	TGTGCCAGCAGTTTAGAAGGGGGAGCAAGCTTTAGCACAGATACGCAGTATTTT
-	TRBJ2-5	11	TRBV28	-	CASRAVGTQYF	TGTGCCAGCAGAGCCGTGGGGACCCAGTACTTC
-	TRBJ2-7	18	TRBV4-1	TRBD2	CASSQDIRGRHSYNEQYF	TGCGCCAGCAGCCAAGATATTCGCGGGAGGCACTCCTACAATGAGCAGTACTTC
few	TRBJ2-5	14	TRBV7-9	TRBD1	CASRSGQGVETQYF	TGTGCCAGCAGGTCGGGACAGGGGGTAGAGACCCAGTACTTC
-	TRBJ2-7	15	TRBV7-2	TRBD2	CASSSSLAGVCEQYF	TGTGCCAGCAGCTCCTCCCTCGCGGGAGTCTGCGAGCAGTACTTC
-	TRBJ2-1	13	TRBV10-3	-	CATRGAREDEQFF	TGTGCCACCCGGGGGGCTCGAGAGGATGAGCAGTTCTTC
-	TRBJ2-1	11	TRBV25-1	-	CASSEKYEQFF	TGTGCCAGCAGTGAAAAGTATGAGCAGTTCTTC
-	TRBJ2-1	16	TRBV6-1	-	CASHPPRDPGLDEQFF	TGTGCCAGCCACCCTCCCCGGGACCCAGGTCTCGATGAGCAGTTCTTC
-	TRBJ1-5	15	TRBV24-1	TRBD1	CATSANDRGNQPQHF	TGTGCCACCAGTGCCAATGACAGGGGCAATCAGCCCCAGCATTTT
few	TRBJ2-3	14	TRBV29-1	-	CSVVFQINTDTQYF	TGCAGCGTTGTGTTCCAGATCAACACAGATACGCAGTATTTT
-	TRBJ1-1	13	TRBV20-1	-	CSAPTGGVTEAFF	TGCAGTGCTCCAACGGGGGGGGTCACTGAAGCTTTCTTT
-	TRBJ1-2	16	TRBV6-5	TRBD1	CASRSKGGQGPYGYTF	TGTGCCAGCAGGTCCAAGGGGGGACAGGGTCCGTACGGCTACACCTTC
-	TRBJ2-1	13	TRBV20-1	-	CSAREGVGYEQFF	TGCAGTGCTAGAGAGGGGGTCGGGTATGAGCAGTTCTTC
-	TRBJ2-7	15	TRBV29-1	TRBD1	CSVWSTLTGAYEQYF	TGCAGCGTTTGGTCGACGTTGACAGGGGCCTACGAGCAGTACTTC
-	TRBJ2-5	14	TRBV2	-	CASSAGGGEKTQYF	TGTGCCAGCAGTGCCGGGGGCGGCGAGAAGACCCAGTACTTC
many	TRBJ2-7	11	TRBV20-1	-	CSATTGSEQYF	TGCAGTGCCACCACAGGTTCCGAGCAGTACTTC
-	TRBJ1-2	15	TRBV7-2	-	CASSLGPQGVEGYTF	TGTGCCAGCAGCTTAGGCCCTCAGGGAGTGGAGGGCTACACCTTC
few	TRBJ1-2	16	TRBV29-1	TRBD1	CSVPAGTGGAHYGYTF	TGCAGCGTGCCGGCCGGGACAGGGGGCGCGCACTATGGCTACACCTTC
many	TRBJ2-3	15	TRBV20-1	-	CSARDQASGTDTQYF	TGCAGTGCTAGAGATCAGGCTTCCGGCACAGATACGCAGTATTTT
few	TRBJ1-5	16	TRBV6-1	-	CASSERAESSNQPQHF	TGTGCCAGCAGTGAGCGGGCAGAGTCTAGCAATCAGCCCCAGCATTTT
few	TRBJ1-2	17	TRBV20-1	-	CSARRNTGRSEYRGYTF	TGCAGTGCTAGACGGAATACCGGACGATCTGAATACCGTGGCTACACCTTC
-	TRBJ1-6	14	TRBV10-3	TRBD1	CAIRTDRGNAPLHF	TGTGCCATCAGGACGGACAGGGGCAATGCACCCCTCCACTTT
-	TRBJ2-3	15	TRBV10-3	TRBD2	CAIRGLAGGTDTQYF	TGTGCCATCAGGGGACTAGCGGGGGGCACAGATACGCAGTATTTT
-	TRBJ2-1	15	TRBV11-2	TRBD1	CASSMTGGLYNEQFF	TGTGCCAGCAGCATGACAGGGGGCCTCTACAATGAGCAGTTCTTC
-	TRBJ2-5	15	TRBV6-6	TRBD1	CASSYSQDRVGEQYF	TGTGCCAGCAGTTACTCTCAGGACAGGGTGGGGGAGCAGTACTTC
few	TRBJ2-3	12	TRBV24-1	TRBD1	CATGQGADTQYF	TGTGCCACAGGACAGGGGGCAGATACGCAGTATTTT
-	TRBJ2-2	13	TRBV10-3	-	CAITSTAGGELFF	TGTGCCATCACGAGCACCGCGGGTGGGGAGCTGTTTTTT
-	TRBJ2-7	15	TRBV11-2	-	CASSLGAAGLAEQYF	TGTGCCAGCAGCTTAGGGGCGGCGGGCTTGGCCGAGCAGTACTTC
-	TRBJ2-1	13	TRBV6-1	-	CASAPPGSGEQFF	TGTGCCAGCGCCCCACCGGGGTCGGGGGAGCAGTTCTTC
few	TRBJ2-7	16	TRBV6-2/TRBV6-3	-	CASSYHQGVQSYEQYF	TGTGCCAGCAGTTACCACCAGGGAGTTCAGTCCTACGAGCAGTACTTC
-	TRBJ2-7	16	TRBV5-1	TRBD2	CASRGGPGTSYPEQYF	TGCGCCAGCAGAGGGGGACCCGGGACTAGCTATCCCGAGCAGTACTTC
few	TRBJ2-1	15	TRBV12-3/TRBV12-4	TRBD1	CASSFEGTGQDEQFF	TGTGCCAGCAGTTTCGAGGGGACAGGCCAGGATGAGCAGTTCTTC
-	TRBJ1-6	15	TRBV4-1	TRBD1	CASSQDRDYNSPLHF	TGCGCCAGCAGCCAGGACAGGGACTATAATTCACCCCTCCACTTT
-	TRBJ1-6	17	TRBV25-1	-	CASSDGPSQGRNSPLHF	TGTGCCAGCAGTGATGGCCCCTCGCAGGGAAGAAATTCACCCCTCCACTTT
-	TRBJ2-1	18	TRBV7-9	TRBD2	CASSLEGTSGGSKNEQFF	TGTGCCAGCAGCTTAGAGGGGACTAGCGGGGGGTCTAAAAATGAGCAGTTCTTC
-	TRBJ2-7	14	TRBV28	TRBD1	CASRSTGNSYEQYF	TGTGCCAGCAGATCGACAGGGAATAGCTACGAGCAGTACTTC
-	TRBJ1-5	13	TRBV18	-	CASASGQNQPQHF	TGTGCCTCCGCGAGTGGGCAGAATCAGCCCCAGCATTTT
-	TRBJ2-5	11	TRBV11-2	-	CASSHGQRRYF	TGTGCCAGCAGTCACGGGCAGAGACGGTACTTC
-	TRBJ2-7	14	TRBV6-5	-	CASSLTQYSYEQYF	TGTGCCAGCAGCCTCACCCAATACTCCTACGAGCAGTACTTC
few	TRBJ2-6	14	TRBV12-3/TRBV12-4	-	CAAGYGAGANVLTF	TGTGCCGCAGGGTACGGAGCTGGGGCCAACGTCCTGACTTTC
-	TRBJ2-3	15	TRBV4-1	-	CASNQDPVLTDTQYF	TGCGCCAGCAACCAAGACCCAGTACTCACAGATACGCAGTATTTT
-	TRBJ1-2	16	TRBV6-1	-	CASSEPTEGVSYGYTF	TGTGCCAGCAGTGAACCCACGGAGGGGGTTAGCTATGGCTACACCTTC
-	TRBJ2-3	15	TRBV11-2	TRBD2	CASSLRGGYTDTQYF	TGTGCCAGCAGCCTCCGGGGGGGATACACAGATACGCAGTATTTT
few	TRBJ1-2	17	TRBV6-5	TRBD1	CASSYTHPKGTAGGYTF	TGTGCCAGCAGTTACACGCATCCCAAAGGGACAGCCGGTGGCTACACCTTC